This T cell receptor (beta chain) was retrieved from a study of preoperative IRX-2 immunotherapy in early breast cancer (dated by TCRdb to the late 2010s). This clone was seen once. This clone's antigen is unknown. There are no base qualities to consult, and no much larger clone falls within one base. The sample's treatment or condition label is to be understood as: preoperative locoregional IRX-2 cytokine immunotherapy. The samples were obtained from a phase Ib study that tested preoperative, locoregional IRX-2 cytokine immunotherapy designed to prime immune responses. Donors were patients with early-stage breast cancer who received IRX-2 before surgery. The junction carries 7 bases between V and J, which are trimmed by 3 bases and 1 base respectively. Looking up the germline V gene yields CDR1 KGHSH and CDR2 LQKENI. The CDR3 starts with the cysteine, ends with the phenylalanine, and has 15 residues. Left in the record is the CDR3 DNA by itself, 45 bases read in frame from the first base.

Library prep was done by the immunoSEQ multiplex PCR assay. TCRdb provides this immuneACCESS table in a form limited to in-frame rearrangements. Some clones are lacking; in checked studies, under half of them reflect an unresolved V gene, and why the rest are absent is not known. A total of 40,000 to 45,000 clones appear in this sample, roughly 94% of them only once. The ten biggest clones cover 1.6% of the sample. Sequencing used tumor tissue, obtained after IRX-2 immunotherapy. The receptor was isolated from a human donor with breast cancer. The V gene is TRBV18 and the J gene is TRBJ2-6; matching of 6 bases hints at TRBD1 as the D gene. The CDR3 sequence is CASSPTGSGANVLTF. The DNA sequence is as follows: TGTGCCAGCTCACCCACAGGGTCTGGGGCCAACGTCCTGACTTTC.